This record covers a single T cell receptor beta chain. Its antigen is still unknown. The primer mix had 60 Vbeta and 13 Jbeta primers. The assay was immunoSEQ multiplex PCR, and TCRdb's table has in-frame clones only and misses some. The repertoire holds 150,000 to 200,000 clones, with roughly 88% as singletons. The germline gives CDR1 LNHDA, CDR2 SQIVND (reference sequence). V was clipped by 6 bases and J by 4 bases, with 24 bases between them. CDR3 length: 17 residues. This entry belongs to a study of cytomegalovirus exposure and HLA in healthy donors. Background on the study: The study placed around 80% of its approximately 400 genotyped donors in the Caucasian-associated ancestry cluster.

Notes on the study in general: Fewer N-insertions than the roughly 650-donor mean were reportedly shown by an Asian-associated ancestry cluster in a later analysis.

This chain links TRBV19 with TRBJ1-1, with D perhaps TRBD1 (6 bases). The receptor's source is a man aged 18 to 30 in good health and CMV-seropositive. The sequencing sample was made of PBMCs. CDR3 bases: TGTGCCAGTAGCCAATGGGGTGGGGGCCGAAGGAGCACTGAAGCTTTCTTT. The encoded protein is CASSQWGGGRRSTEAFF.